This entry concerns a single TCR beta chain. This record belongs to a study of CD8+ T cells in alopecia areata. Treatment indicated: oral pan-JAK inhibitor, 5-10 mg twice daily. Germline-derived CDR1 and CDR2 are SGHVS and FNYEAQ. V was pared by 1 base and J by 5 bases, with 16 bases between. The CDR3 sequence is 16 residues long. Following extraction, RNA underwent reverse transcription to cDNA, which served as the sequencing template. Produced via immunoSEQ multiplex PCR; TCRdb's table is partial and in-frame only. Of some 100,000 clones listed, about three fifths were seen once; the top ten hold about 31%.

The clonotype was recovered from a human donor with alopecia areata. This rearrangement joins TRBV7-6 to TRBJ2-3, with a tentative D call TRBD2 (6 bases). The source material was CD8+ T cells sorted from blood, sampled at week 4, from a patient treated with tofacitinib. The CDR3 loop is CASSLVFSDGGDTQYF. For the CDR3, the DNA is TGTGCCAGCAGCTTAGTCTTTAGTGACGGGGGAGATACGCAGTATTTT.